A single sample gave rise to the 9 T cell receptor beta chains below, sequenced in a study of T cells after yellow fever vaccination. TCRdb fed the 5' RACE reads into MiXCR, producing one record per CDR3 protein. The table lists some 670,000 distinct CDR3 sequences, roughly an eighth of them singletons. Source: PBMCs, taken on the day of the yellow fever booster vaccination. Every receptor here comes from a young man who received the YFV17D yellow fever vaccine.

This rearrangement joins TRBV6-5 to TRBJ2-2; no clear D gene. Germline-derived CDR1 and CDR2 are MNHEY and SVGAGI. The V end was cut by 0 bases, the J end by 6 bases, with 11 bases between. CDR3 size: 15 residues. Here the CDR3 reads CASSYSQVSPGELFF. The CDR3 DNA sequence: TGTGCCAGCAGTTACTCTCAGGTTTCACCCGGGGAGCTGTTTTTT.

This rearrangement joins TRBV20-1 to TRBJ2-1, with D possibly TRBD2 on 5 matching bases. Trimming took 5 bases from V and 10 from J, leaving 15 bases between them. CDR1 is DFQATT and CDR2 is SNEGSKA in the germline V gene (reference sequence). CDR3 length: 12 residues. The CDR3 is CSAGLRRSEQFF. CDR3 sequence (DNA): TGCAGTGCTGGATTGAGGAGGTCCGAGCAGTTCTTC.

This chain joins TRBV9 and TRBJ2-3; D gene unclear. V lost 0 bases to trimming and J lost 2 bases, with 7 bases between them. Germline lookup yields CDR1 SGDLS and CDR2 YYNGEE. The CDR3 is 14 residues long. The CDR3 reads CASSVGQFTDTQYF. CDR3 DNA: TGTGCCAGCAGCGTAGGGCAGTTCACAGATACGCAGTATTTT.

This chain links TRBV12-3 or TRBV12-4 with TRBJ2-7; possibly TRBD2 for D (5 bases). CDR3 size: 14 residues. Trimming removed 6 bases at V and 5 bases at J, with 17 bases between. As DNA, the CDR3 is TGTGCCAGCAGCCCCGGGATAACCGTCGACGAGCAGTACTTC. This gives the protein CASSPGITVDEQYF.

In this sample, this clonotype turned up a few times. This chain connects TRBV5-1 to TRBJ2-5; 12 nucleotides align to TRBD2. Germline V gene data show CDR1 as SGHRS and CDR2 as YFSETQ. The V and J ends lost 2 bases and 0 bases, in that order; junction bases with no gene match: 5. CDR3 length equals 17 residues. CDR3 DNA: TGCGCCAGCAGCTTACCCCGGACTAGCGGGGACCAAGAGACCCAGTACTTC. It specifies CASSLPRTSGDQETQYF.

This clonotype was observed a few times. The genes are TRBV5-1 and TRBJ2-6, with no clear D. The CDR3 consists of 19 residues. Trimming shortened V by 0 bases and J by 1 base, and 17 bases separated the two germline ends. The germline CDR1 and CDR2 sequences are SGHRS and YFSETQ. The CDR3 region has the DNA TGCGCCAGCAGCTTGGCCACGGACGGTTACTTGTCTGGGGCCAACGTCCTGACTTTC. The encoded protein is CASSLATDGYLSGANVLTF. The whole variable domain, filled in from reference TRBV5-1 and TRBJ2-6, reads KAGVTQTPRYLIKTRGQQVTLSCSPISGHRSVSWYQQTPGQGLQFLFEYFSETQRNKGNFPGRFSGRQFSNSRSEMNVSTLELGDSALYLCASSLATDGYLSGANVLTFGAGSRLTVL.

The chain carries TRBV5-5 and TRBJ2-5; D not resolved. The CDR3 spans 14 residues. Trimming shortened V by 4 bases and J by 5 bases, and 15 bases separated the two germline ends. CDR1 SGHKS and CDR2 YYEKEE come from the germline V gene (reference sequence). CDR3 nucleotides: TGTGCCAGCAGCGTAGCCAGGAATACGGAGACCCAGTACTTC. It specifies CASSVARNTETQYF.

The chain joins TRBV29-1 to TRBJ2-2; D might be TRBD1 or TRBD2, each matching 5 bases. The CDR3 is 14 amino acids. V lost 7 bases and J 4 bases, leaving 16 bases between the germline ends. Germline V gene data show CDR1 as SQVTM and CDR2 as ANQGSEA. The CDR3 DNA is TGCAGCGCACTAAGGGGTGGAGGCACCGGGGAGCTGTTTTTT. Translated: CSALRGGGTGELFF.

This clonotype was seen a handful of times. This chain uses TRBV20-1 with TRBJ2-7; D is possibly TRBD1 (5 bases). Germline V CDR1 and CDR2: DFQATT, SNEGSKA (reference sequence). The CDR3 runs to 13 residues. Between the trimmed V and J ends, which lost 5 bases and 3 bases, there was a span of 14 bases. This chain's CDR3 is CSAVRPGFYEQYF. The CDR3 region has the DNA TGCAGTGCTGTCCGGCCAGGGTTCTACGAGCAGTACTTC.